Following are 8 T cell receptor beta chains from one sample sequenced in a study of Graves' ophthalmopathy and Graves' hyperthyroidism. Researchers took RNA transcripts and amplified TCR beta CDR3 regions from them. A first-round RT-PCR used HTBI primers, followed by a second-round multiplex PCR. Via MiXCR, TCRdb re-called the multiplex PCR reads, giving one row per CDR3 protein. Among around 1.1 million distinct CDR3 sequences listed, around a third were seen once. The sample was peripheral blood or thyroid tissue (not recorded which). These receptors came from an adult man with Graves' hyperthyroidism.

In its sample, this clonotype was seen a few times. The V and J genes are TRBV30 and TRBJ1-1, with TRBD1 identical over 8 bases. Germline CDR1 GTSNPN, CDR2 SVGIG (reference sequence). This CDR3 is built from 13 residues. J gave up 6 bases and V 1 base, and 4 bases lay outside the gene matches. CDR3: CAWSEQGVAEAFF. In DNA form, the CDR3 reads TGTGCCTGGAGTGAACAGGGGGTTGCTGAAGCTTTCTTT. The whole variable domain, filled in from reference TRBV30 and TRBJ1-1, reads SQTIHQWPATLVQPVGSPLSLECTVEGTSNPNLYWYRQAAGRGLQLLFYSVGIGQISSEVPQNLSASRPQDRQFILSSKKLLLSDSGFYLCAWSEQGVAEAFFGQGTRLTVV.

This clonotype was observed a handful of times. CDR3 amino acids: CASSQSTGAMSYGYTF. The CDR3 region has the DNA TGTGCCAGCAGCCAATCCACAGGGGCGATGTCCTATGGCTACACCTTC. The chain uses TRBV7-2 and TRBJ1-2; TRBD1 matches 7 bases. Germline CDR1 SGHTA, CDR2 FQGNSA. After removal of 5 bases from V and 4 bases from J, the junction contained 13 bases not matched to a gene. The CDR3 is 16 amino acids.

This clonotype was counted at least ten times. The gene calls are TRBV7-9 and TRBJ1-6, with TRBD1 matching 8 bases. The trim removed 7 bases at V and 13 bases at J, leaving 12 bases unmatched. This CDR3 comprises 14 residues. Germline lookup yields CDR1 SEHNR and CDR2 FQNEAQ (reference sequence). In DNA, the CDR3 is TGTGCCAGCACAAAGACAGGGGAATCTCTCCCCCTCCACTTT. Its protein is CASTKTGESLPLHF.

The J gene is TRBJ2-5, the V gene TRBV20-1; 9 bases align to TRBD1. This CDR3 has 14 amino acids. Germline values: CDR1 DFQATT, CDR2 SNEGSKA (reference sequence). After removal of 6 bases from V and 4 bases from J, the junction contained 9 bases not matched to a gene. This CDR3 is CSATGQGELETQYF. The CDR3, as DNA: TGCAGTGCCACGGGACAGGGAGAGTTAGAGACCCAGTACTTC.

There are many counts of this clonotype. The chain joins TRBV5-8 to TRBJ2-7, with a tentative D call TRBD1 (5 bases). CDR1 SGHTS and CDR2 YDEGEE come from the germline V gene. This CDR3 region has 14 residues. The V end was cut by 5 bases, the J end by 0 bases, with 12 bases between. The CDR3 here is CASSTGRASYEQYF. The DNA of the CDR3 is TGTGCCAGCAGTACAGGACGGGCCTCCTACGAGCAGTACTTC.

This sequence joins TRBV7-2 and TRBJ2-3; 12 nucleotides line up with TRBD2. There are 15 residues in the CDR3. V lost 5 bases, J lost 3 bases, and 3 bases stayed unmatched. CDR1 is SGHTA, CDR2 FQGNSA, per germline. The DNA for the CDR3 is TGTGCCAGCAGCAAGGGACTAGCGGGTACAGATACGCAGTATTTT. This sequence encodes CASSKGLAGTDTQYF.

The chain has TRBV20-1 and TRBJ1-5; TRBD1 might be the D (5 bases). The CDR3 length is 20 residues. The ends were cut back, 0 bases at V and 5 bases at J, with 29 bases in the middle. Germline loops: CDR1 DFQATT, CDR2 SNEGSKA (reference sequence). As DNA, the CDR3 is TGCAGTGCTAGAGATCCCAGGGTAGAAAGTCAGGGTAACTTGGATCAGCCCCAGCATTTT. Translating it yields CSARDPRVESQGNLDQPQHF.

The CDR3 loop is CASSTRGTVQETQYF. For the CDR3, the DNA is TGTGCCAGCAGCACCAGAGGGACAGTCCAAGAGACCCAGTACTTC. This sequence joins TRBV7-6 and TRBJ2-5; 7 bases align to TRBD1. The CDR3 contains 15 residues. The germline gives CDR1 SGHVS, CDR2 FNYEAQ. Trimming took 5 bases from V and 1 from J; bases not matched to a gene: 7.